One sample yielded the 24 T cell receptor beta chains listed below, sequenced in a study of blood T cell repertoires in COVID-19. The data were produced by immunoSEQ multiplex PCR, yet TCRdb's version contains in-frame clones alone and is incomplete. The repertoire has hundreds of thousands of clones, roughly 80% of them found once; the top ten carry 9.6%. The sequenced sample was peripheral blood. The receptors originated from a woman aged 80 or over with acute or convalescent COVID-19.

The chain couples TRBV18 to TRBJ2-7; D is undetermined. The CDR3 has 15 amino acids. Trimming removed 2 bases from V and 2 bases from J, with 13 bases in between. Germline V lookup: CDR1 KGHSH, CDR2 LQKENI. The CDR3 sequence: CASSPGPILPYEQYF. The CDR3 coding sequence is TGTGCCAGCTCACCAGGGCCCATATTACCCTACGAGCAGTACTTC.

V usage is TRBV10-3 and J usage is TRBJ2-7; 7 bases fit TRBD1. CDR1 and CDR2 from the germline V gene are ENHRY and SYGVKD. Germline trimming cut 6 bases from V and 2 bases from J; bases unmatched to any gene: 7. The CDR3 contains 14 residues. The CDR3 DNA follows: TGTGCCATCAGCCCGGGACAGCGAACCTACGAGCAGTACTTC. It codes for CAISPGQRTYEQYF.

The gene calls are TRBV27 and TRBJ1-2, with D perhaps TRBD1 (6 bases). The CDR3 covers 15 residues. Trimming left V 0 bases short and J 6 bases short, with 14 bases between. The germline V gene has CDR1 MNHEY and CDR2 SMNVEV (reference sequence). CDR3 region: CASSLSIGGADGYTF. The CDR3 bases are TGTGCCAGCAGTTTATCGATTGGGGGGGCGGATGGCTACACCTTC.

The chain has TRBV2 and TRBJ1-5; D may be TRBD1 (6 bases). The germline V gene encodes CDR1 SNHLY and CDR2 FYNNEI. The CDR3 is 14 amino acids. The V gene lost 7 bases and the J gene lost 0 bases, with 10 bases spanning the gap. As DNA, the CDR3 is TGTGCCAGCAATCCACAGGGTAGCAATCAGCCCCAGCATTTT. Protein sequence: CASNPQGSNQPQHF.

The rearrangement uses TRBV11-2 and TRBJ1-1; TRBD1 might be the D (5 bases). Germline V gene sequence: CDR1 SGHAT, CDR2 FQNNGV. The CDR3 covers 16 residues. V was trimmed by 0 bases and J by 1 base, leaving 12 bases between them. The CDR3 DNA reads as TGTGCCAGCAGCTTAGACTCTCAGGGTAGGAACACTGAAGCTTTCTTT. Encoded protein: CASSLDSQGRNTEAFF.

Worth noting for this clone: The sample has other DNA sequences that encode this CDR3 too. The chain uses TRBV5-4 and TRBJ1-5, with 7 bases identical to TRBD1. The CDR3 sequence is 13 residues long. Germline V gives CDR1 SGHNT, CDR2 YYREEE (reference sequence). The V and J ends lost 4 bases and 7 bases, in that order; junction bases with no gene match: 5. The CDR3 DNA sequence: TGTGCCAGCAGCCTTGACAGGGACCAGCCCCAGCATTTT. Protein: CASSLDRDQPQHF. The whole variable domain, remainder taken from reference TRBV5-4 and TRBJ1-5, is ETGVTQSPTHLIKTRGQQVTLRCSSQSGHNTVSWYQQALGQGPQFIFQYYREEENGRGNFPPRFSGLQFPNYSSELNVNALELDDSALYLCASSLDRDQPQHFGDGTRLSIL.

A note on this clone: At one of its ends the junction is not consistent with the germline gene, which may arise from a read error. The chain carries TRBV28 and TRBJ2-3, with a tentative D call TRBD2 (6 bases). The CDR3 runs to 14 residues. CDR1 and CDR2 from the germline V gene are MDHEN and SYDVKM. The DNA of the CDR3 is TGTGCCAGCCGGGCGGGGTCTAGCACAGATACACAGTATTTT. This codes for CASRAGSSTDTQYF.

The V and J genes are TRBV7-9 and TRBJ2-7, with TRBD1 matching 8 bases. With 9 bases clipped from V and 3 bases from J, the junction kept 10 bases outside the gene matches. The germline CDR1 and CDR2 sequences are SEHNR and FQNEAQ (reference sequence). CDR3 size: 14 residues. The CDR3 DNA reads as TGTGCCAGTACTACAGGGGGTTCCTACTACGAGCAGTACTTC. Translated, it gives CASTTGGSYYEQYF.

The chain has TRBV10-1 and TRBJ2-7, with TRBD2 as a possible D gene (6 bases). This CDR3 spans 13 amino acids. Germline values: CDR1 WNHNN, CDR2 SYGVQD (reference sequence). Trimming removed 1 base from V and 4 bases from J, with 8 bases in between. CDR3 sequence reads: CASSEYSGYEQYF. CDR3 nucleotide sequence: TGCGCCAGCAGTGAGTATAGCGGATACGAGCAGTACTTC.

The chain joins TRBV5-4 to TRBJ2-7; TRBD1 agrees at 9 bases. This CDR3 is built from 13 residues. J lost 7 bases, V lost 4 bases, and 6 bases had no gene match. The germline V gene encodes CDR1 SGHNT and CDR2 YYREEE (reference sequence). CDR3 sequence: CASSRTGEGEQYF. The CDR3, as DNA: TGTGCCAGCAGCCGGACAGGGGAGGGTGAGCAGTACTTC.

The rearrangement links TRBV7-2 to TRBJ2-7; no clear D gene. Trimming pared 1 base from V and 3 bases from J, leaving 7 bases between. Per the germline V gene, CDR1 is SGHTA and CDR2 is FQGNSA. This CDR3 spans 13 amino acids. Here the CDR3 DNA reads TGTGCCAGCAGCTTAGAGGCAGGCTACGAGCAGTACTTC. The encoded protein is CASSLEAGYEQYF.

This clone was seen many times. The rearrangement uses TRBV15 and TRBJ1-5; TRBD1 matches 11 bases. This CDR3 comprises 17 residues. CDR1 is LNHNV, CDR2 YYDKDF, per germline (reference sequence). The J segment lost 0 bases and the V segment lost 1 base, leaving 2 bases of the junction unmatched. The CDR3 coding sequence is TGTGCCACCAGCAGAGGGGACAGGGGGAATAGCAATCAGCCCCAGCATTTT. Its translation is CATSRGDRGNSNQPQHF.

The CDR3 here is CASSSSPGNNEQFF. CDR3 coding DNA: TGCGCCAGCAGCTCTTCCCCAGGGAACAATGAGCAGTTCTTC. The chain couples TRBV5-1 to TRBJ2-1; D is possibly TRBD1 (5 bases). Germline V CDR1 and CDR2: SGHRS, YFSETQ. The CDR3 covers 14 residues. V shed 3 bases and J shed 5 bases, with 12 bases lying between them. Supplemented by reference TRBV5-1 and TRBJ2-1, the full variable domain reads KAGVTQTPRYLIKTRGQQVTLSCSPISGHRSVSWYQQTPGQGLQFLFEYFSETQRNKGNFPGRFSGRQFSNSRSEMNVSTLELGDSALYLCASSSSPGNNEQFFGPGTRLTVL.

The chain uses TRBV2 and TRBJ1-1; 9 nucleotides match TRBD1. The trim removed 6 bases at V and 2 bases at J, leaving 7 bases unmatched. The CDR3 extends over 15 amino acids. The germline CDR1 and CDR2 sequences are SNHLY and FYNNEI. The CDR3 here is CASRARTGVNTEAFF. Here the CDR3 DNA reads TGTGCCAGCAGGGCTAGGACAGGGGTAAACACTGAAGCTTTCTTT.

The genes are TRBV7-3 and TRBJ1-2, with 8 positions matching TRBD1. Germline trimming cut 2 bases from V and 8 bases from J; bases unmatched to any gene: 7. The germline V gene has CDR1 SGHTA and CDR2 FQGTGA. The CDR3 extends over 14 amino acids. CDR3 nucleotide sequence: TGTGCCAGCAGCTTAGGCCCCACAGGGGGGGGCTACACCTTC. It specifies CASSLGPTGGGYTF.

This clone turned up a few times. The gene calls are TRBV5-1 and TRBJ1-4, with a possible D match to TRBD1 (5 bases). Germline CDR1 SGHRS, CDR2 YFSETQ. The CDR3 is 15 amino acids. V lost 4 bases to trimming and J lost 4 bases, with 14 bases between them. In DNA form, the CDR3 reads TGCGCCAGCAGCCTCAGTGGGGCGCTTAATGAAAAACTGTTTTTT. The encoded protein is CASSLSGALNEKLFF.

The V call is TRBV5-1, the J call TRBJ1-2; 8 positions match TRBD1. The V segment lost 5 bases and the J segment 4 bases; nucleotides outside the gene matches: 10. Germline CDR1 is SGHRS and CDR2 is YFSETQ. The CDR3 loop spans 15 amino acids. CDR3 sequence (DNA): TGCGCCAGCAGTTCCCAAACGACAGGGGCCTATGGCTACACCTTC. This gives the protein CASSSQTTGAYGYTF. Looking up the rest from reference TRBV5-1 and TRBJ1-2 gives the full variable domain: KAGVTQTPRYLIKTRGQQVTLSCSPISGHRSVSWYQQTPGQGLQFLFEYFSETQRNKGNFPGRFSGRQFSNSRSEMNVSTLELGDSALYLCASSSQTTGAYGYTFGSGTRLTVV.

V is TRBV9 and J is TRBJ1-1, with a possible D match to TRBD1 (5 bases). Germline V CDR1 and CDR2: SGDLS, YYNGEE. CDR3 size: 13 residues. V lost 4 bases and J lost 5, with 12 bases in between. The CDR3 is CASSLRTNTEAFF. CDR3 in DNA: TGTGCCAGCAGCCTGAGGACAAATACTGAAGCTTTCTTT. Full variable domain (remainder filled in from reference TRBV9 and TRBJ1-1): DSGVTQTPKHLITATGQRVTLRCSPRSGDLSVYWYQQSLDQGLQFLIQYYNGEERAKGNILERFSAQQFPDLHSELNLSSLELGDSALYFCASSLRTNTEAFFGQGTRLTVV.

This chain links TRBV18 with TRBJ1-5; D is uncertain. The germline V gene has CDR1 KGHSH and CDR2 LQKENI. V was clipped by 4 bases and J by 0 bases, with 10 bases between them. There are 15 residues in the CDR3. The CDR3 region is CASSREYDSNQPQHF. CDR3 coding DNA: TGTGCCAGCTCACGCGAATACGATAGCAATCAGCCCCAGCATTTT.

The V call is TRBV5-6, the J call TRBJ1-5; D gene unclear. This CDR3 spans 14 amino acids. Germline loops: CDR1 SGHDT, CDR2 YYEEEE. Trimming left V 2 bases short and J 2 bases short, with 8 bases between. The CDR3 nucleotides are TGTGCCAGCAGCTTTTGGCGGGGCAATCAGCCCCAGCATTTT. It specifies CASSFWRGNQPQHF.

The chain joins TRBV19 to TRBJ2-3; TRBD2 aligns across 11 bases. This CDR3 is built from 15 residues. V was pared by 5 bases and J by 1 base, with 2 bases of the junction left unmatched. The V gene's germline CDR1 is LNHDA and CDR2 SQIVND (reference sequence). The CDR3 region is CASSVLAGGTDTQYF. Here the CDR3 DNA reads TGTGCCAGTAGTGTACTAGCGGGGGGCACAGATACGCAGTATTTT. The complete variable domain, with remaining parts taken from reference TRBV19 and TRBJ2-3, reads DGGITQSPKYLFRKEGQNVTLSCEQNLNHDAMYWYRQDPGQGLRLIYYSQIVNDFQKGDIAEGYSVSREKKESFPLTVTSAQKNPTAFYLCASSVLAGGTDTQYFGPGTRLTVL.

CDR3 region: CASGPSREDEQYF. CDR3 bases: TGTGCTAGTGGTCCAAGCAGGGAGGACGAGCAGTACTTC. This chain joins TRBV12-5 and TRBJ2-7; tentatively, D is TRBD2 (6 bases). The CDR3 spans 13 residues. V was shortened by 5 bases and J by 5 bases, with 13 bases between the two germline ends. Looked up from germline, CDR1 is LGHNT and CDR2 is FRNRAP.

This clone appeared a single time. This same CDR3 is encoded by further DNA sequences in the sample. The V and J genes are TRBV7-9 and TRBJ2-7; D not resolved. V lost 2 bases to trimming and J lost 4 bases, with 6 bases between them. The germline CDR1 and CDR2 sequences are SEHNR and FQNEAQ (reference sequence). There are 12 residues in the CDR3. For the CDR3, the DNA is TGTGCCAGCAGCTTAAGTAGTTACGAGCAGTACTTC. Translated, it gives CASSLSSYEQYF.

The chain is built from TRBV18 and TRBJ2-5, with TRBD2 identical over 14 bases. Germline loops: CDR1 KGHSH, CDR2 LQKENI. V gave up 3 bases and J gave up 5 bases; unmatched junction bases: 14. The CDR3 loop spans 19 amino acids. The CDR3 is CASSPPGLAGAYVGETQYF. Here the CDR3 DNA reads TGTGCCAGCTCACCCCCGGGACTAGCGGGGGCGTACGTGGGGGAGACCCAGTACTTC.